The clone carrying this T cell receptor beta chain was seen a handful of times. The data were taken from a study of blood T cell repertoires in COVID-19. The overall study: COVID-19 samples from acute and convalescent phases originated in the United States, Italy and Spain. From T cells, B-cell-depleted T cells, or PBMCs came the material, which was cDNA or gDNA.

Per the authors' pipeline: Scientists estimated how many nucleated cells there were by amplifying reference gene primers. The table came from immunoSEQ multiplex PCR; TCRdb's copy has only in-frame clones and leaves some out. V and J calls and clone size are as listed in that table; D and trimming were resolved from the DNA. The sample has around 120,000 clones; 55% to 70% are singletons. The CDR3 runs to 16 residues. Per the germline V gene, CDR1 is SGDLS and CDR2 is YYNGEE. V shed 3 bases, J shed 0 bases, and the junction held 6 bases outside the gene matches. The sequenced sample consisted of peripheral blood. This receptor was obtained from a woman in her seventies with acute or convalescent COVID-19. The V call is TRBV9, the J call TRBJ2-1; 7 bases line up with TRBD1. The CDR3 nucleotides read TGTGCCAGCAGCGGTGACAGGGAGAGCTCCTACAATGAGCAGTTCTTC. Translating gives CASSGDRESSYNEQFF.